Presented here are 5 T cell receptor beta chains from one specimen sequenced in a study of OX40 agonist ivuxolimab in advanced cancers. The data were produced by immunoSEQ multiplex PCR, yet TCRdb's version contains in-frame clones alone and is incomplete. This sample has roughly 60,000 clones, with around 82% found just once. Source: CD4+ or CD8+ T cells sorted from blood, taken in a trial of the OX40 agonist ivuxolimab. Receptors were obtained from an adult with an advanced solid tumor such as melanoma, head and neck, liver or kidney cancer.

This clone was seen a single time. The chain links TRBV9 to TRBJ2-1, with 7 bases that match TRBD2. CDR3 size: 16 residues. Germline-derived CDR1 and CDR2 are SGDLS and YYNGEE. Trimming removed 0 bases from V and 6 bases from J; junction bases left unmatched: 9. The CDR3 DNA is TGTGCCAGCAGCGTAGGGGTGGGGAGGGCCCTCAATGAGCAGTTCTTC. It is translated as CASSVGVGRALNEQFF.

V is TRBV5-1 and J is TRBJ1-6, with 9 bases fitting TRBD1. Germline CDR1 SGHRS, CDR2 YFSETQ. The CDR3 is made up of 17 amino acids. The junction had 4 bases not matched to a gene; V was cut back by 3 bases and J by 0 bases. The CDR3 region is CASSSGTGYSYNSPLHF. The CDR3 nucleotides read TGCGCCAGCAGCTCCGGGACAGGGTACTCCTATAATTCACCCCTCCACTTT.

The CDR3 loop is CSVEDRAYGYTF. The CDR3 coding sequence is TGCAGCGTTGAAGACCGAGCCTATGGCTACACCTTC. The rearrangement uses TRBV29-1 and TRBJ1-2; D unresolved. Trimming stripped 0 bases from V and 4 bases from J, with 6 bases between. This CDR3 comprises 12 residues. Germline-derived CDR1 and CDR2 are SQVTM and ANQGSEA.

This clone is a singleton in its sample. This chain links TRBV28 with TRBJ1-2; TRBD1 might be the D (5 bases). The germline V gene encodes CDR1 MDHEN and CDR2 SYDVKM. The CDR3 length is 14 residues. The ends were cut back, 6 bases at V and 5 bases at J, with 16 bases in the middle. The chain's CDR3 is CASRPPGRAYGYTF. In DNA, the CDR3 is TGTGCCAGCAGACCCCCGGGCAGGGCATATGGCTACACCTTC.

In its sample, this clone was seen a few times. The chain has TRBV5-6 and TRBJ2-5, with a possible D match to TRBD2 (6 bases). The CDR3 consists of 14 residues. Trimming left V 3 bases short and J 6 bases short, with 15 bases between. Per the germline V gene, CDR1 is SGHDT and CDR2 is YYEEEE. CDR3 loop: CASSSRLVSKTQYF. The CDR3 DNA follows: TGTGCCAGCAGCTCCCGACTAGTTTCAAAGACCCAGTACTTC. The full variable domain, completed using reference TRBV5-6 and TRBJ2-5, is DAGVTQSPTHLIKTRGQQVTLRCSPKSGHDTVSWYQQALGQGPQFIFQYYEEEERQRGNFPDRFSGHQFPNYSSELNVNALLLGDSALYLCASSSRLVSKTQYFGPGTRLLVL.